This T cell receptor beta chain stems from a study of blood T cell repertoires in COVID-19. Study context: COVID-19 samples, acute and convalescent, were from the United States, Italy and Spain.

Method: immunoSEQ multiplex PCR; TCRdb's copy keeps in-frame clones and lacks some. The sample has approximately 190,000 clones, around 84% seen once. Trimming cost V 1 base and J 14 bases, with 14 bases left between them. CDR1 and CDR2 (germline): SNHLY, FYNNEI. This CDR3 has 13 amino acids. This rearrangement joins TRBV2 to TRBJ1-4, with D perhaps matching TRBD1 (5 bases). The receptor was isolated from a human donor in a cohort sampled during active COVID-19. The sequenced material came from peripheral blood. DNA of the CDR3: TGTGCCAGCAGTGAAGGTTTTGGGGCTAACCTGTTTTTT. This gives the protein CASSEGFGANLFF.